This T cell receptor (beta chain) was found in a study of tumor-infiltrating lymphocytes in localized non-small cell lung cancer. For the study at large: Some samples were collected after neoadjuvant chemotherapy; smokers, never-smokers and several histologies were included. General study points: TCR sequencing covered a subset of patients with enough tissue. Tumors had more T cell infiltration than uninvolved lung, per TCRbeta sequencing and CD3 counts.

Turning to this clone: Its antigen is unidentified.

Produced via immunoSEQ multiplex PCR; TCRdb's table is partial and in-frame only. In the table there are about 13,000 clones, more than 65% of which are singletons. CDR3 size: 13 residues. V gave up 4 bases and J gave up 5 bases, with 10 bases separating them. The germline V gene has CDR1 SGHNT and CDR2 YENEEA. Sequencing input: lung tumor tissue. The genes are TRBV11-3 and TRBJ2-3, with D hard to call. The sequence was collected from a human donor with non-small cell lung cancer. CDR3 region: CASSSTLGDTQYF. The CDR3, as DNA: TGTGCCAGCAGCTCAACTCTAGGAGATACGCAGTATTTT.